Presented here are 30 T cell receptor delta chains from one specimen sequenced in a study of gamma-delta chains in newborns, infants, children. TCRdb reapplied CATT to the reads. This repertoire shows around 7,500 delta-chain clones, 11% found once; its top ten account for approximately 7.1%. Sequenced sample: blood. The source is a child who was a newborn, infant or young child, either healthy, febrile or measles-vaccinated (not recorded which).

J is TRDJ3 and V is TRDV2, with a possible D match to TRDD3 (6 bases). From germline, CDR1 is GEAIGNYY and CDR2 EKD. There are 17 residues in the CDR3. The V end was cut by 3 bases, the J end by 2 bases, with 13 bases between. The CDR3 protein is CACDFATGPWDTRQMFF. The DNA for the CDR3 is TGTGCCTGTGACTTCGCAACTGGGCCCTGGGACACCCGACAGATGTTTTTC.

The chain uses TRDV2 and TRDJ1; TRDD3 matches 11 bases. The CDR3 contains 16 residues. The trim removed 3 bases at V and 3 bases at J, leaving 8 bases unmatched. Germline V gives CDR1 GEAIGNYY, CDR2 EKD. The CDR3 loop is CACDVLLGDTSDKLIF. The CDR3 coding sequence is TGTGCCTGTGACGTCCTTCTGGGGGATACTTCCGATAAACTCATCTTT.

This clone is medium-sized in the sample. Within the sample, other DNA sequences also encode this same CDR3. This chain uses TRDV2 with TRDJ1; 8 bases agree with TRDD3. In germline, CDR1 is GEAIGNYY, CDR2 EKD. V shed 1 base, J shed 0 bases, and the junction held 6 bases outside the gene matches. There are 16 residues in the CDR3. The CDR3 sequence is CACDTVVLGDTDKLIF. The CDR3 region has the DNA TGTGCCTGTGACACGGTTGTACTGGGGGACACCGATAAACTCATCTTT.

This clone is termed medium-sized. V and J are TRDV2 and TRDJ1, with TRDD3 identical over 13 bases. The J segment lost 2 bases and the V segment lost 3 bases, leaving 5 bases of the junction unmatched. The length of the CDR3 is 16 residues. Germline CDR1 GEAIGNYY, CDR2 EKD. In nucleotides, the CDR3 is TGTGCCTGTGACTCACTGGGGGATACGCCGACCGATAAACTCATCTTT. Translation gives CACDSLGDTPTDKLIF.

This clone showed up just a few times. This could be a read error, since a much larger clone is one nucleotide away. The gene calls are TRDV2 and TRDJ3, with TRDD3 matching 9 bases. The J gene, missing from TCRdb, was assigned here through DNA to germline matching. Germline V lookup: CDR1 GEAIGNYY, CDR2 EKD. The CDR3 contains 18 residues. The CDR3 protein is CACDTGGYSSWDTRKMFF. DNA of the CDR3: TGTGCCTGTGACACCGGGGGATACAGCTCCTGGGACACCCGAAAGATGTTTTTC.

The chain links TRDV2 to TRDJ1; 7 nucleotides line up with TRDD3. TCRdb leaves out the J gene; it was filled in here by matching the DNA to germline. Germline V gives CDR1 GEAIGNYY, CDR2 EKD. V was pared by 0 bases and J by 6 bases, with 21 bases of the junction left unmatched. CDR3 length equals 19 residues. The CDR3 nucleotides are TGTGCCTGTGACACCGGTGATGGAAGCGGGGGGATCATAACCAATAAACTCATCTTT. It encodes CACDTGDGSGGIITNKLIF.

This clone came up a few times. Other DNA sequences in the same sample also yield this CDR3. V gene TRDV2 combines with J gene TRDJ1, with 7 positions matching TRDD3. Germline CDR1 GEAIGNYY, CDR2 EKD. The CDR3 totals 21 residues. Trimming cost V 0 bases and J 1 base; bases outside gene matches: 22. CDR3 nucleotide sequence: TGTGCCTGTGACACCGTACGGACATACAGGGGATATGGCCCGGGCACCGATAAACTCATCTTT. It yields the protein CACDTVRTYRGYGPGTDKLIF.

Of note for this clone: A mismatch at residue 6 separates the TCRdb protein from the translated DNA, so the protein presented here was translated from the DNA. V usage is TRDV2 and J usage is TRDJ1; 7 positions agree with TRDD3. V trimming: 3 bases; J trimming: 0 bases; junction bases outside the gene matches: 6. The length of the CDR3 is 15 residues. The germline CDR1 and CDR2 sequences are GEAIGNYY and EKD. The CDR3 spells CACDLPGDHTDKLIF. DNA for the CDR3: TGTGCCTGTGACTTACCGGGGGATCACACCGATAAACTCATCTTT.

This clone is medium-sized by share. The chain joins TRDV2 to TRDJ1; TRDD3 matches 11 bases. The CDR3 runs to 20 residues. V lost 1 base, J lost 5 bases, and 20 bases stayed unmatched. CDR1 and CDR2 (germline): GEAIGNYY, EKD. CDR3 sequence: CACDTVGGGYARLAGDKLIF. In DNA form, the CDR3 reads TGTGCCTGTGACACGGTTGGTGGGGGATACGCGAGACTTGCGGGAGATAAACTCATCTTT.

As to this clone: Sequence at one end of the junction differs from germline and may be a read error. The V gene is TRDV2, the J gene TRDJ1; possible D gene TRDD3, 5 bases. The CDR3 runs 13 residues. Germline assignment: CDR1 GEAIGNYY and CDR2 EKD. CDR3 sequence (DNA): TGTGCCTGTGACACCTGGTGGACCGATACACTCATCTTT. Its protein product is CACDTWWTDTLIF.

This clone was counted a few times. A read error may explain this, as a much larger clone is one base away. The chain employs TRDV2 and TRDJ3; 12 positions agree with TRDD3. The CDR3 runs to 18 residues. Per germline, CDR1 GEAIGNYY and CDR2 EKD. The CDR3 loop reads CACDNTGGYSWDTLQMFF. The CDR3 DNA reads as TGTGCCTGTGACAATACTGGGGGATACTCCTGGGACACCCTACAGATGTTTTTC.

This clone has just a few counts. The chain combines TRDV2 with TRDJ1; 13 nucleotides match TRDD3. CDR1 and CDR2 from the germline V gene are GEAIGNYY and EKD. There are 18 residues in the CDR3. V shed 2 bases and J 2 bases; nucleotides not matched to a gene: 10. CDR3 DNA sequence: TGTGCCTGTGACATTGTACTGGGGGATACGTCCGAGACCGATAAACTCATCTTT. Translating gives CACDIVLGDTSETDKLIF.

This clone occurred once. One junction end disagrees with the germline gene, perhaps due to a read error. The chain employs TRDV2 and TRDJ3; D perhaps matches TRDD3 (6 bases). TCRdb records no J gene; here it was assigned by comparing the DNA to germline. Germline V lookup: CDR1 GEAIGNYY, CDR2 EKD. This CDR3 comprises 21 residues. The CDR3 loop is CACDTMYGGRQSSWDTRKMFF. DNA for the CDR3: TGTGCCTGTGACACTATGTACGGGGGGAGACAGAGCTCCTGGGACACCCGAAAGATGTTTTTC.

This clone occurred a few times. A junction boundary mismatches the germline segment, possibly from a read error. This rearrangement joins TRDV2 to TRDJ1; 10 bases are a match to TRDD3. CDR3 length equals 18 residues. The germline V gene encodes CDR1 GEAIGNYY and CDR2 EKD. In DNA form, the CDR3 reads TGTGCCTGTGGCACCCTCTTTGGGGGATACTTGTACACCGATAAACTCATCTTT. Translation: CACGTLFGGYLYTDKLIF.

This clone is classed as medium-sized (0.01 to 0.1%). The chain uses TRDV2 and TRDJ1; D possibly corresponds to TRDD3 (5 bases). CDR3 length equals 15 residues. The ends were cut back, 0 bases at V and 2 bases at J, with 12 bases in the middle. The V gene's germline CDR1 is GEAIGNYY and CDR2 EKD. CDR3 residues: CACDTVIPGTDKLIF. DNA of the CDR3: TGTGCCTGTGACACCGTGATACCGGGGACCGATAAACTCATCTTT.

This clone was seen more than once but under ten times. A much larger clone is a single base away; this may be a read error. This sequence joins TRDV2 and TRDJ1; D gene ambiguous. The germline V gene encodes CDR1 GEAIGNYY and CDR2 EKD. This CDR3 has 18 amino acids. V lost 0 bases and J 3 bases, leaving 22 bases between the germline ends. The CDR3 loop is CACDTVGYRRRSADKLIF. The CDR3 nucleotides read TGTGCCTGTGACACCGTGGGCTACCGGCGACGTTCCGCCGATAAACTCATCTTT.

This clone came up a few times. Within the sample, other DNA sequences also encode this same CDR3. CDR3 in DNA: TGTGCCTGTGACACGGTGGGGGATACGCGGGTTGGGAAACTCATCTTT. Translating it yields CACDTVGDTRVGKLIF. This chain uses TRDV2 with TRDJ1; TRDD3 aligns across 11 bases. V shed 1 base, J shed 8 bases, and the junction held 11 bases outside the gene matches. Germline loops: CDR1 GEAIGNYY, CDR2 EKD. The CDR3 extends over 16 amino acids.

A note on this clone: The same CDR3 arises from other DNA sequences in this sample as well. The chain employs TRDV2 and TRDJ1; 8 bases fit TRDD3. The V and J ends lost 3 bases and 1 base, in that order; junction bases with no gene match: 6. CDR3 length equals 15 residues. The germline V gene encodes CDR1 GEAIGNYY and CDR2 EKD. Here the CDR3 reads CACDSLGDSTDKLIF. The CDR3 DNA sequence: TGTGCCTGTGACTCTTTGGGGGATTCCACCGATAAACTCATCTTT.

As concerns this clone: A far larger clone is off by one base, so a read error is likely. Distinct nucleotide sequences in the sample also encode this CDR3. The chain has TRDV2 and TRDJ1; D not resolved. Germline-derived CDR1 and CDR2 are GEAIGNYY and EKD. The CDR3 extends over 15 amino acids. CDR3 coding DNA: TGTGCCTGTGACACGGTCGATTCCCCGAGCGATAAGCTCATCTTT. Encoded protein: CACDTVDSPSDKLIF.

The CDR3 loop is CACDPLMGIQALTAQLFF. For the CDR3, the DNA is TGTGCCTGTGATCCTTTAATGGGGATTCAAGCTTTGACAGCACAACTCTTCTTT. The rearrangement links TRDV2 to TRDJ2; possible D gene TRDD3, 6 bases. CDR3 size: 18 residues. The ends were cut back, 4 bases at V and 0 bases at J, with 20 bases in the middle. Germline CDR1 GEAIGNYY, CDR2 EKD.

This clone has more than one count but fewer than ten. The chain employs TRDV2 and TRDJ1, with TRDD3 matching over 9 bases. The CDR3 spans 21 residues. The trim removed 1 base at V and 3 bases at J, leaving 23 bases unmatched. Germline assignment: CDR1 GEAIGNYY and CDR2 EKD. The DNA of the CDR3 is TGTGCCTGTGACACAGTGAGTGGTCCTTCTGCTGGGGGATCTTCCGCCGATAAACTCATCTTT. Translation: CACDTVSGPSAGGSSADKLIF.

This clone was counted a few times. Just one base apart from a much larger clone, this may be a read error. This chain uses TRDV2 with TRDJ1, with 12 positions matching TRDD3. This CDR3 is built from 19 residues. V lost 5 bases and J lost 0; bases outside the gene matches: 15. The germline V gene has CDR1 GEAIGNYY and CDR2 EKD. The CDR3 bases are TGTGCCTGTGGCACGATACTGGGGGATACCCTGTCCTACACCGATAAACTCATCTTT. As protein: CACGTILGDTLSYTDKLIF.

This clone came up a few times. Within the sample, other DNA sequences also encode this same CDR3. V usage is TRDV2 and J usage is TRDJ1; TRDD3 matches 8 bases. This CDR3 spans 14 amino acids. The junction had 4 bases not matched to a gene; V was cut back by 5 bases and J by 0 bases. Germline V gene data show CDR1 as GEAIGNYY and CDR2 as EKD. CDR3 residues: CACVPLGDTDKLIF. The CDR3 DNA reads as TGTGCCTGTGTCCCACTGGGGGACACCGATAAACTCATCTTT.

V usage is TRDV2 and J usage is TRDJ1; TRDD2 matches 8 bases. TCRdb supplies no J gene; here it was assigned by aligning the nucleotide sequence to germline. The V segment lost 1 base and the J segment 0 bases; nucleotides outside the gene matches: 21. The CDR3 length is 21 residues. In germline, CDR1 is GEAIGNYY, CDR2 EKD. The chain's CDR3 is CACDTLPTGGGDGEYTDKLIF. The CDR3 DNA is TGTGCCTGTGACACTCTTCCTACAGGCGGAGGGGATGGGGAGTACACCGATAAACTCATCTTT.

For this clone: The same CDR3 arises from other DNA sequences in this sample as well. V is TRDV2 and J is TRDJ1, with D tentatively TRDD3 (6 bases). The CDR3 loop spans 16 amino acids. Germline lookup yields CDR1 GEAIGNYY and CDR2 EKD. Trimming left V 3 bases short and J 2 bases short, with 18 bases between. The chain's CDR3 is CACDPLGGGETDKLIF. CDR3 DNA sequence: TGTGCCTGTGACCCTCTTGGGGGGGGAGAAACCGATAAACTCATCTTT.

CDR3 DNA: TGTGCCTGTGACACGCTACTGGGGGACCCGGACACCCGACAGATGTTTTTC. This translates into CACDTLLGDPDTRQMFF. The chain uses TRDV2 and TRDJ3, with TRDD3 matching over 9 bases. The CDR3 sequence is 17 residues long. Losses at the gene ends were 1 base for V and 6 bases for J; bases not matched to a gene: 6. In germline, CDR1 is GEAIGNYY, CDR2 EKD.

This clone is termed medium-sized (0.01 to 0.1%). The chain is built from TRDV2 and TRDJ1; 9 nucleotides match TRDD3. The CDR3 length is 18 residues. V shed 3 bases, J shed 0 bases, and the junction held 13 bases outside the gene matches. Germline CDR1 is GEAIGNYY and CDR2 is EKD. CDR3 nucleotide sequence: TGTGCCTGTGACGCGGTACTGGGGGAAGCCACGTACACCGATAAACTCATCTTT. Translation: CACDAVLGEATYTDKLIF.

There are a few counts of this clone. V and J are TRDV2 and TRDJ1; TRDD3 aligns across 9 bases. The ends lost 2 bases at V and 0 bases at J; junction bases unmatched: 15. Per germline, CDR1 GEAIGNYY and CDR2 EKD. This CDR3 contains 19 residues. CDR3 nucleotide sequence: TGTGCCTGTGACAAATTACTGGGGGGATACAGAGGGGACACCGATAAACTCATCTTT. It encodes CACDKLLGGYRGDTDKLIF.

By its share, this clone is medium-sized. Other DNA sequences in this sample translate to the same CDR3. The gene calls are TRDV2 and TRDJ1; 9 bases match TRDD3. The germline gives CDR1 GEAIGNYY, CDR2 EKD. The CDR3 is 17 residues long. J gave up 0 bases and V 2 bases, and 9 bases lay outside the gene matches. The CDR3 sequence is CACDKLGDVGYTDKLIF. In DNA form, the CDR3 reads TGTGCCTGTGACAAGCTGGGGGATGTGGGCTACACCGATAAACTCATCTTT.

This clone was seen a handful of times. V gene TRDV2 combines with J gene TRDJ1; TRDD3 agrees at 7 bases. Per the germline V gene, CDR1 is GEAIGNYY and CDR2 is EKD. CDR3 length equals 17 residues. V lost 1 base and J lost 0; bases outside the gene matches: 10. The CDR3 reads CACDTLGAGTYTDKLIF. CDR3 in DNA: TGTGCCTGTGACACTCTGGGGGCTGGGACCTACACCGATAAACTCATCTTT.